This TCR beta chain was recovered during a study of Tregs in tolerant kidney transplant recipients (dated by TCRdb to the late 2010s). Regarding the research as a whole: Related donors were used in the transplants with nonmyeloablative bone marrow transplantation, and mixed chimerism was transient in the human trials. The study used TCRbeta sequencing to identify donor-specific regulatory T cells before combined kidney and bone marrow transplantation, then tracked those cells after transplant.

Interpreted using the paper, the time point label stands for: blood sample drawn before combined kidney and bone marrow transplant. Unstimulated Tregs (CD4+CD25+CD127-), CD4+ non-Tregs (CD4+CD25-), CD4 and CD8 cells were FACS-sorted from thawed PBMCs. A few combined kidney and bone marrow transplant recipients from the ITN036ST trial were included as patients, and samples were available only from these trial subjects. Healthy control blood was processed to PBMCs with a Ficoll density gradient and then cryopreserved, whereas patient PBMCs were collected both before and after transplant. A remark on this clone: Its antigen remains unidentified. No base-level quality is on record; no much larger clone is a single base apart.

Spanning cysteine to phenylalanine, the CDR3 consists of 14 amino acids. Of all the DNA, just the CDR3 is kept, 42 bases in frame from base 1. CDR1 and CDR2 are read off the germline V gene as SGHTA and FQGTGA. V was cut back by 5 bases and J by 3 bases, leaving a gap of 13 bases between them. For TCRbeta CDR3 sequencing, genomic DNA from the sorted cells was extracted using the QIAGEN DNeasy Blood and Tissue Kit. High-throughput TCRbeta CDR3 sequencing, including PCR amplification with bias correction and internal controls, was performed commercially through immunoSEQ. The authors' analysis ran thus. Unique productive TCRbeta sequences were defined by CDR3 nucleotide sequence where primers matched, otherwise by CDR3 amino acid sequence with Vbeta and Jbeta genes. As a correction for sorting error, sequences shared between sorted populations at a frequency ratio of 2:1 or less were discarded, and the remaining shared sequences were assigned to the higher population. A sequence counted as donor-reactive if, in CFSE-low cells, the sequence had a frequency of at least 0.01% and was expanded at least 5-fold compared with unstimulated cells. Repertoire divergence was quantified by Jensen-Shannon divergence using the top 100 TCRbeta sequences ranked by frequency. When a sample had multiple sequencing runs, each run was corrected for sorting error separately and the runs were then pooled. TCRdb retrieved this table from immuneACCESS and kept in-frame rearrangements only. Not all clones are present; in checked studies, unresolved V genes account for under half, and no reason is known for the remainder. The DNA gave D and trimming, while V, J and clone size come from that table. The sample has nearly 95,000 clones on record, 93% of them singletons. The ten top clones hold 0.35% to 0.55% of the sample.

The study at large found these results: PCR primers changed over time for some patients, so nucleotide-level comparison across those patients' samples was not possible. The most biologically relevant and donor-specific TCRbeta repertoire appeared to be identified by expanding Tregs with activated donor B cells. Donor-specific Treg expansion exceeded global Treg expansion in tolerant patients, suggesting antigen-driven rather than nonspecific expansion. Because only a small number of patients were included, the study had limitations, and the results will need to be validated in larger populations as well as under other immunosuppression protocols. Biological reproducibility was not examined directly, but technical replication error appeared to be minimal.

The chain was built from TRBV7-3 and TRBJ1-1, with a tentative D gene TRBD1 over 5 matching bases. The sequence came from a human donor who received a combined kidney and bone marrow transplant. The input for sequencing was CD4+ T cells from blood, taken before the transplant. The DNA sequence follows: TGTGCCAGCAGCCGCGGCCCGGGGGACACTGAAGCTTTCTTT. Its translation is CASSRGPGDTEAFF.